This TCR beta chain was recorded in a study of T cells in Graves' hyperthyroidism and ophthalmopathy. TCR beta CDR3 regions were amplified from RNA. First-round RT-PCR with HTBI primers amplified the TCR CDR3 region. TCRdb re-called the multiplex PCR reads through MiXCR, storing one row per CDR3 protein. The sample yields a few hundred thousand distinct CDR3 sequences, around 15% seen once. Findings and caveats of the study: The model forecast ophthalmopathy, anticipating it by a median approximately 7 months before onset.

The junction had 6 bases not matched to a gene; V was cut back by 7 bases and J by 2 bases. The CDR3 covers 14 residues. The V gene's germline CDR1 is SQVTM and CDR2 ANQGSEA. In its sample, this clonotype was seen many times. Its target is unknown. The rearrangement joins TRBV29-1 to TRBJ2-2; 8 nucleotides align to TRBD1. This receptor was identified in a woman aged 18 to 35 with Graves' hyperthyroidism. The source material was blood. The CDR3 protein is CSARTGFNTGELFF. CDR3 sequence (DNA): TGCAGCGCCCGGACAGGGTTTAACACCGGGGAGCTGTTTTTT.